This record concerns one TCR beta chain sequence. The record originates from a study of OX40 agonist ivuxolimab in advanced cancers. Study as a whole: Patients took ivuxolimab, an agonistic anti-OX40 (CD134) antibody.

TCRdb's copy holds only in-frame clones and misses some; the assay was immunoSEQ multiplex PCR. The sample lists tens of thousands of clones; 70% to 90% were seen once. Germline CDR1 DFQATT, CDR2 SNEGSKA (reference sequence). The CDR3 is 11 amino acids. The ends were cut back, 4 bases at V and 1 base at J, with 4 bases in the middle. Prior autoimmune disease or systemic immunosuppression barred patients. Sampling of blood occurred at baseline, cycle 4 day 1, and cycle 7 day 1. The chain recombines TRBV20-1 with TRBJ1-1; the D is unclear. The sample in question was CD4+ or CD8+ T cells sorted from blood, obtained in a trial of the OX40 agonist ivuxolimab. The clonotype originates from an adult with an advanced solid tumor such as melanoma, head and neck, liver or kidney cancer. Written as DNA, the CDR3 is TGCAGTGCTATGTGGAACACTGAAGCTTTCTTT. It yields the protein CSAMWNTEAFF.